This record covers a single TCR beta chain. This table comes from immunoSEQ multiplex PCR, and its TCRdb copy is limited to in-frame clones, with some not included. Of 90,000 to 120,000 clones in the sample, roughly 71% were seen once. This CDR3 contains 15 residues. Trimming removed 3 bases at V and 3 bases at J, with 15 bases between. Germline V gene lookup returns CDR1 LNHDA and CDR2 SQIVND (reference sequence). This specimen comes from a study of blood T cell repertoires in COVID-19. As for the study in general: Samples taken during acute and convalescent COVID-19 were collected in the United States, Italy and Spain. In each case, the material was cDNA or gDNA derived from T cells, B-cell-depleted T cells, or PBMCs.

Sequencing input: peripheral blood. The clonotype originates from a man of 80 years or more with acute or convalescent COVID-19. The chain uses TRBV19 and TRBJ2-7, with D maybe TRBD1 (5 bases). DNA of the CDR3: TGTGCCAGTAGTATTCTCCCAGGGTCCGACTACGAGCAGTACTTC. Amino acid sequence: CASSILPGSDYEQYF.